This T cell receptor beta chain was found in a study of shared T cell receptors in the human thymus. V shed 5 bases and J 0 bases; nucleotides not matched to a gene: 22. Germline lookup yields CDR1 MDHEN and CDR2 SYDVKM. There are 21 residues in the CDR3. This clone was observed a few times. The assay was immunoSEQ multiplex PCR, and TCRdb's table has in-frame clones only and misses some. The profile shows hundreds of thousands of clones, approximately 89% of them singletons. The same sample was also used in a study of human thymus T cells.

The receptor's source is a boy under two years old with a congenital heart defect. This chain connects TRBV28 to TRBJ1-5, with 7 bases fitting TRBD1. The material sequenced was thymocytes. CDR3 nucleotides: TGTGCCAGCAGTCCAACGAGACAGGGACGAGTGCTTATCCATAGCAATCAGCCCCAGCATTTT. Amino acid sequence: CASSPTRQGRVLIHSNQPQHF.